This T cell receptor beta chain is drawn from a study of blood T cell repertoires in COVID-19. Overall study context: Sites across the United States, Italy and Spain contributed samples from acute and convalescent COVID-19. PBMCs, B-cell-depleted T cells, or T cells provided the cDNA or gDNA that made up the material.

As handled by the study authors: The assay estimated nucleated cells by amplifying reference gene primers. Some clones are missing from TCRdb's copy, which holds only in-frame ones; the method was immunoSEQ multiplex PCR. V and J calls and clone size are those listed in that table; D and trimming were worked out from the DNA. The sample holds roughly 14,000 clones; roughly 84% are singletons and the top ten take approximately 25%. The CDR3 is 14 residues long. V gave up 1 base and J gave up 2 bases, with 8 bases separating them. Germline CDR1 reads LNHDA; CDR2 reads SQIVND (reference sequence). The source material was peripheral blood. The chain couples TRBV19 to TRBJ1-2; D is possibly TRBD1 (6 bases). The sequence was obtained from a woman between 50 and 59 years old with active or convalescent COVID-19. CDR3 sequence reads: CASSIVGANYGYTF. CDR3 bases: TGTGCCAGTAGTATAGTGGGGGCGAACTATGGCTACACCTTC.